These 23 T cell receptor beta chains were sequenced from one sample in a study of cytomegalovirus exposure and HLA in healthy donors. The PCR made use of 60 Vbeta and 13 Jbeta primers. TCRdb keeps only in-frame clones here, not all; method: immunoSEQ multiplex PCR. In the table there are more than 150,000 clones, about 80% of which are singletons. Sequencing used PBMCs. These receptors were taken from a woman in her 50s in good health and CMV-seropositive.

Concerning this clone: Its ends do not fully match the called genes, so a read error is possible. The rearrangement links TRBV6-1 to TRBJ2-5, with D perhaps matching TRBD2 (5 bases). The CDR3 is 13 residues long. Looked up from germline, CDR1 is MNHNS and CDR2 is SASEGT. CDR3 loop: CASIWVRGETRYF. The CDR3 DNA sequence: TGTGCCAGCATCTGGGTGCGTGGGGAGACCCGGTACTTC.

A single count supports this clone. The V and J genes are TRBV19 and TRBJ1-5; TRBD1 agrees at 10 bases. The CDR3 runs to 16 residues. Germline assignment: CDR1 LNHDA and CDR2 SQIVND (reference sequence). V was pared by 7 bases and J by 6 bases, with 12 bases of the junction left unmatched. The CDR3 spells CASTNSRQGASQPQHF. The CDR3 DNA reads TGTGCCAGTACCAATTCGAGACAGGGGGCGAGTCAGCCCCAGCATTTT.

For this clone: Its ends do not fully match the called genes, so a read error is possible. In the same sample, other DNA sequences code for this CDR3. This chain joins TRBV6-4 and TRBJ2-3, with 7 bases identical to TRBD1. The germline V gene has CDR1 MRHNA and CDR2 SNTAGT. The CDR3 extends over 14 amino acids. CDR3 DNA sequence: TGTGCTAGCAGCCCGACAGGGCTGGCAGATACGCACTATTTT. Residues: CASSPTGLADTHYF.

This chain joins TRBV28 and TRBJ2-7, with 8 bases identical to TRBD2. Germline-derived CDR1 and CDR2 are MDHEN and SYDVKM. The CDR3 has 13 residues. Trimming took 10 bases from V and 1 from J; bases not matched to a gene: 6. CDR3 coding DNA: TGTGCCACCTCACCGGGGGGGTCCTACGAGCAGTACTTC. Translating gives CATSPGGSYEQYF.

The rearrangement uses TRBV5-1 and TRBJ2-3; TRBD2 aligns across 14 bases. Germline values: CDR1 SGHRS, CDR2 YFSETQ. J lost 2 bases, V lost 4 bases, and 6 bases had no gene match. This CDR3 has 17 residues. Written as DNA, the CDR3 is TGCGCCAGCAGCCCCGGGACTAGCGGGGGCCCCACAGATACGCAGTATTTT. It encodes CASSPGTSGGPTDTQYF.

V is TRBV5-4 and J is TRBJ1-1, with TRBD1 matching 7 bases. Germline V gene data show CDR1 as SGHNT and CDR2 as YYREEE (reference sequence). The CDR3 is made up of 16 amino acids. The J segment lost 0 bases and the V segment lost 3 bases, leaving 8 bases of the junction unmatched. In nucleotides, the CDR3 is TGTGCCAGCAGCTCCCGGGACAGCGAAATGAACACTGAAGCTTTCTTT. Translating gives CASSSRDSEMNTEAFF.

The chain uses TRBV6-6 and TRBJ2-7; D is perhaps TRBD2 (5 bases). V lost 0 bases, J lost 6 bases, and 9 bases lay in between. The germline V gene encodes CDR1 MNHNY and CDR2 SVGAGI (reference sequence). This CDR3 is built from 13 residues. CDR3 protein: CASSYSIGSEQYF. Here the CDR3 DNA reads TGTGCCAGCAGTTACTCGATAGGGAGCGAGCAGTACTTC.

This sequence joins TRBV7-9 and TRBJ2-7; TRBD1 matches 8 bases. The V gene end was trimmed by 5 bases and the J gene end by 1 base; junction bases not matched to a gene: 4. CDR3 size: 14 residues. The germline V gene encodes CDR1 SEHNR and CDR2 FQNEAQ (reference sequence). The CDR3 region is CASSPTGGSYEQYF. The CDR3 nucleotides are TGTGCCAGCAGCCCCACAGGGGGGTCCTACGAGCAGTACTTC. The complete variable domain, with remaining parts taken from reference TRBV7-9 and TRBJ2-7, reads DTGVSQNPRHKITKRGQNVTFRCDPISEHNRLYWYRQTLGQGPEFLTYFQNEAQLEKSRLLSDRFSAERPKGSFSTLEIQRTEQGDSAMYLCASSPTGGSYEQYFGPGTRLTVT.

The chain employs TRBV5-5 and TRBJ2-5, with a weak D call TRBD1 (5 bases). CDR1 SGHKS and CDR2 YYEKEE come from the germline V gene (reference sequence). CDR3 size: 15 residues. Deletions cut 2 bases from V and 4 bases from J, with 15 bases between. The CDR3, as DNA: TGTGCCAGCAGCTTTCAGGGCAGGGTGGTAGAGACCCAGTACTTC. Translating it yields CASSFQGRVVETQYF.

This chain links TRBV13 with TRBJ2-1; 8 bases fit TRBD2. Germline loops: CDR1 PRHDT, CDR2 FYEKMQ (reference sequence). The V and J ends lost 7 bases and 7 bases, in that order; junction bases with no gene match: 6. The CDR3 is 13 amino acids. CDR3 amino acids: CASNGGARNEQFF. The CDR3 coding sequence is TGTGCCAGCAACGGGGGGGCCCGGAATGAGCAGTTCTTC.

The table lists this clone with a count of one. The chain combines TRBV7-7 with TRBJ1-2; TRBD1 matches 7 bases. CDR1 is SSHAT, CDR2 FNYEAQ, per germline (reference sequence). CDR3 length: 13 residues. CDR3 protein: CATPDRVSDGYTF. Written as DNA, the CDR3 is TGTGCTACACCAGACAGGGTCTCGGATGGCTACACCTTC.

The chain is built from TRBV2 and TRBJ2-2; D might be TRBD2 (5 bases). V shed 11 bases and J shed 3 bases, with 19 bases lying between them. The CDR3 spans 15 residues. From germline, CDR1 is SNHLY and CDR2 FYNNEI. The CDR3 DNA follows: TGTGCCTGCAAAACCGAACCCGGGGACACCGGGGAGCTGTTTTTT. Translating gives CACKTEPGDTGELFF.

The chain links TRBV4-2 to TRBJ2-7; D possibly corresponds to TRBD2 (7 bases). Germline V CDR1 and CDR2: LGHNA, YNFKEQ. This CDR3 has 15 residues. V was clipped by 2 bases and J by 5 bases, with 16 bases between them. CDR3 protein: CASSQYYGGGHEQYF. The CDR3 DNA is TGTGCCAGCAGCCAATACTATGGGGGGGGCCACGAGCAGTACTTC.

Only a few counts were recorded for this clone. The CDR3 DNA reads TGCGCCAGCAGCCAAGACAGGGGGCACACCGGGGAGCTGTTTTTT. Amino acid sequence: CASSQDRGHTGELFF. The rearrangement joins TRBV4-3 to TRBJ2-2, with 8 bases lining up with TRBD1. The CDR3 is 15 amino acids. The ends lost 0 bases at V and 3 bases at J; junction bases unmatched: 0. Germline CDR1 and CDR2: LGHNA and YSLEER.

The chain recombines TRBV6-6 with TRBJ2-7; TRBD1 matches 9 bases. Germline V lookup: CDR1 MNHNY, CDR2 SVGAGI (reference sequence). The CDR3 is 14 residues long. The V segment lost 6 bases and the J segment 0 bases; nucleotides outside the gene matches: 3. The CDR3 spells CASRRTGVSYEQYF. The CDR3 nucleotides read TGTGCCAGCAGACGGACAGGGGTCTCCTACGAGCAGTACTTC.

The gene calls are TRBV6-1 and TRBJ2-7, with TRBD1 matching over 7 bases. The CDR3 loop spans 11 amino acids. Trimming took 8 bases from V and 6 from J; bases not matched to a gene: 4. Germline V gives CDR1 MNHNS, CDR2 SASEGT. The CDR3 bases are TGTGCCAGCGCCAGGGACAGCGAGCAGTACTTC. This translates into CASARDSEQYF.

The chain joins TRBV10-2 to TRBJ2-1; D remains ambiguous. Per germline, CDR1 WSHSY and CDR2 SAAADI. The CDR3 covers 12 residues. V was trimmed by 3 bases and J by 16 bases, leaving 16 bases between them. The CDR3 sequence: CASSEPPGLSFF. CDR3 nucleotides: TGCGCCAGCAGTGAACCCCCGGGTCTTTCCTTCTTC.

The chain joins TRBV27 to TRBJ2-7, with D tentatively TRBD2 (6 bases). Germline V lookup: CDR1 MNHEY, CDR2 SMNVEV (reference sequence). The ends were cut back, 3 bases at V and 3 bases at J, with 12 bases in the middle. CDR3 size: 14 residues. CDR3 sequence (DNA): TGTGCCAGCAGTTTTCACGGGGGTGACTACGAGCAGTACTTC. This sequence encodes CASSFHGGDYEQYF.

This clone came up a few times. J is TRBJ2-7 and V is TRBV5-1, with a tentative D call TRBD1 (5 bases). This CDR3 has 12 residues. The germline V and J ends were trimmed by 0 bases and 4 bases, with 5 bases remaining between them. CDR1 is SGHRS and CDR2 is YFSETQ in the germline V gene. For the CDR3, the DNA is TGCGCCAGCAGCTTGGAGGGGTACGAGCAGTACTTC. This codes for CASSLEGYEQYF. The complete variable domain, with remaining parts taken from reference TRBV5-1 and TRBJ2-7, reads KAGVTQTPRYLIKTRGQQVTLSCSPISGHRSVSWYQQTPGQGLQFLFEYFSETQRNKGNFPGRFSGRQFSNSRSEMNVSTLELGDSALYLCASSLEGYEQYFGPGTRLTVT.

This clone turned up a few times. The gene calls are TRBV7-2 and TRBJ2-1, with 7 bases matching TRBD1. Germline V gene lookup returns CDR1 SGHTA and CDR2 FQGNSA. This CDR3 spans 14 amino acids. The ends lost 5 bases at V and 10 bases at J; junction bases unmatched: 11. CDR3 region: CASSLRDRSLEQFF. CDR3 bases: TGTGCCAGCAGCCTCCGGGACAGATCTCTCGAGCAGTTCTTC.

This chain joins TRBV19 and TRBJ2-5; the match to TRBD2 covers 14 bases. The CDR3 length is 15 residues. The V segment lost 4 bases and the J segment 5 bases; nucleotides outside the gene matches: 3. Germline CDR1 LNHDA, CDR2 SQIVND (reference sequence). The CDR3 DNA reads as TGTGCCAGTAGTAGGACTAGCGGGGGGCTGGAGACCCAGTACTTC. This gives the protein CASSRTSGGLETQYF.

Here the CDR3 DNA reads TGTGCCAGCAGCCAAGATGGGGACAGCTCCTATGGCTACACCTTC. Encoded protein: CASSQDGDSSYGYTF. The V and J genes are TRBV4-2 and TRBJ1-2; 7 bases match TRBD1. The length of the CDR3 is 15 residues. With 0 bases clipped from V and 4 bases from J, the junction kept 5 bases outside the gene matches. CDR1 and CDR2 from the germline V gene are LGHNA and YNFKEQ.

J is TRBJ1-1 and V is TRBV2; D not certain. The V gene lost 1 base and the J gene lost 6 bases, with 12 bases spanning the gap. The V gene's germline CDR1 is SNHLY and CDR2 FYNNEI. This CDR3 region has 14 residues. CDR3 amino acids: CASSEGRGGSEAFF. The CDR3 region has the DNA TGTGCCAGCAGTGAAGGTCGTGGAGGTTCTGAAGCTTTCTTT.